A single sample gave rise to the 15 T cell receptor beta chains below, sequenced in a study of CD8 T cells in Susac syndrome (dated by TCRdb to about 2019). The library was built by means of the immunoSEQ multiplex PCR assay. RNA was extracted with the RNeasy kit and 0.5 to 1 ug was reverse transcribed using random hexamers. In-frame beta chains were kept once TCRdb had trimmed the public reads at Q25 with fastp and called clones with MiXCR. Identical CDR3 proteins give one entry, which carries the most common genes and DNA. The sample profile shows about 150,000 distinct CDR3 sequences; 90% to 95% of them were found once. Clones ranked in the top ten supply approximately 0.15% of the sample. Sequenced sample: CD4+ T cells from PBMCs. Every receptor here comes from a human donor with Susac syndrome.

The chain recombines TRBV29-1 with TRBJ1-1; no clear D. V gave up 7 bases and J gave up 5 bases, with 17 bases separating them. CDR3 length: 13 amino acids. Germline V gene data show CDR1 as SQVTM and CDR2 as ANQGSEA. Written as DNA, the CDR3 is TGCAGCGGGGTCGGTGGCGGGTTGACTGAAGCTTTCTTT. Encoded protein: CSGVGGGLTEAFF.

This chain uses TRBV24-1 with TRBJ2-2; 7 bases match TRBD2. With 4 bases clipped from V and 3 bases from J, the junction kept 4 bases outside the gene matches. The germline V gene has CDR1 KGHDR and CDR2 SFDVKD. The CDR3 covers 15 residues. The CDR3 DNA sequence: TGTGCCACCAGTGACGAGCGGGGATACACCGGGGAGCTGTTTTTT. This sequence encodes CATSDERGYTGELFF.

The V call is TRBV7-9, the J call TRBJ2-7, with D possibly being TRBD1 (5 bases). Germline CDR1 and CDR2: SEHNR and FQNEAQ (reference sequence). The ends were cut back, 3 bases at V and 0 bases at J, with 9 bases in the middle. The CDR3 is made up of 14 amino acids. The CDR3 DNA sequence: TGTGCCAGCAGCTTCCAGGGCAGCTCCTACGAGCAGTACTTC. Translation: CASSFQGSSYEQYF.

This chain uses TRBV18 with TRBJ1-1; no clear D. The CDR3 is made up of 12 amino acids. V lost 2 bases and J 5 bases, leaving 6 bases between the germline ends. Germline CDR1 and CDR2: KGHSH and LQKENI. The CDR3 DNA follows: TGTGCCAGCTCACCAGAAAAGACTGAAGCTTTCTTT. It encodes CASSPEKTEAFF.

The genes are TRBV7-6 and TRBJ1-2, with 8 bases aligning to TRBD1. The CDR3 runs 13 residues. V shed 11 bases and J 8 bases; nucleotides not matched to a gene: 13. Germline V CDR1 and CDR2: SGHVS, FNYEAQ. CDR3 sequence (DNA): TGTGCCTCAAGCGACAGGGGAATTAAGGGCTACACCTTC. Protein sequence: CASSDRGIKGYTF.

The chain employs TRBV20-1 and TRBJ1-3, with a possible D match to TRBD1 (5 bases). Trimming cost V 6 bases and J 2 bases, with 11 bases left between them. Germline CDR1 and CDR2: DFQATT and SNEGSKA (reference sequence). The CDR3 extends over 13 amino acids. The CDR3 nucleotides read TGCAGTGCCGGGGGGGTTGCTGGAAACACCATATATTTT. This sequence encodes CSAGGVAGNTIYF.

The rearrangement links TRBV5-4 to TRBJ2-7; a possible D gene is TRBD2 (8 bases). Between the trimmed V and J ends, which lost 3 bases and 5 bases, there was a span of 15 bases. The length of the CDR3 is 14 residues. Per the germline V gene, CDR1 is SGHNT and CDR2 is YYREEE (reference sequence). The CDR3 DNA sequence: TGTGCCAGCAGCTCGGGAGGGGGCAACAACGAGCAGTACTTC. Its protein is CASSSGGGNNEQYF.

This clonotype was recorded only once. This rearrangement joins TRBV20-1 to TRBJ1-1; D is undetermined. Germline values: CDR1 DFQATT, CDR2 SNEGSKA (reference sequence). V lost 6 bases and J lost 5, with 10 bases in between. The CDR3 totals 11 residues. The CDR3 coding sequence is TGCAGTGCCCGGTCCGTAACTGAAGCTTTCTTT. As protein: CSARSVTEAFF.

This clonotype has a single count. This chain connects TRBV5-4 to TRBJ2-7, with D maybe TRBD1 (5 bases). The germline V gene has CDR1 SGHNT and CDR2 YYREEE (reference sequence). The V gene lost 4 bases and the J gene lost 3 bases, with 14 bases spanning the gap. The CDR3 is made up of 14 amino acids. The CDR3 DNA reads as TGTGCCAGCAGCCTTCAGGGTTCCCGCTACGAGCAGTACTTC. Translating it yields CASSLQGSRYEQYF.

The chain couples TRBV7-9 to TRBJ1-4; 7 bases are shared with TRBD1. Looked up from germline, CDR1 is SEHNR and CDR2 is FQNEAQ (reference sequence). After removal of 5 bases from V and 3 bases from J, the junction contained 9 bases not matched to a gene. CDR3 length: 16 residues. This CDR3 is CASSPRVGTANEKLFF. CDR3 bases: TGTGCCAGCAGCCCGAGGGTCGGGACAGCTAATGAAAAACTGTTTTTT.

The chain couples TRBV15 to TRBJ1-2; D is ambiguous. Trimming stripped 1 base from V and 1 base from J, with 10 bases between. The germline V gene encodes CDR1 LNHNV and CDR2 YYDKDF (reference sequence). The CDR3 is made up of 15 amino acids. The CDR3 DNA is TGTGCCACCAGCAGAGGACTTGGGGATAACTATGGCTACACCTTC. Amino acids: CATSRGLGDNYGYTF.

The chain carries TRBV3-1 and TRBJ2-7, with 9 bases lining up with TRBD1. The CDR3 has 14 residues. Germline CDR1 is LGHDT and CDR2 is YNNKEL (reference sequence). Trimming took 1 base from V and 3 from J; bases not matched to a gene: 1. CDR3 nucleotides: TGTGCCAGCAGCCAAGGGGGACAGGGCTACGAGCAGTACTTC. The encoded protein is CASSQGGQGYEQYF.

The CDR3 DNA follows: TGTGCCAGCAGCTCAAGGAGTGGGGGCAGTAAGGGCAGTTACAATGAGCAGTTCTTC. This sequence encodes CASSSRSGGSKGSYNEQFF. The rearrangement uses TRBV11-2 and TRBJ2-1; D may be TRBD1 (6 bases). The germline CDR1 and CDR2 sequences are SGHAT and FQNNGV. The CDR3 is 19 amino acids. The V and J ends lost 4 bases and 4 bases respectively, with 26 bases between them.

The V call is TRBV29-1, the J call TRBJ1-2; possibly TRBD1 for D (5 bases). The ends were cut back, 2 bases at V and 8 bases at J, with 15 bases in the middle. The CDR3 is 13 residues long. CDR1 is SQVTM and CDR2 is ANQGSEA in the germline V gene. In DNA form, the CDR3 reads TGCAGCGTTGAATCGGGGGTTCGTGGAGGCTACACCTTC. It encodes CSVESGVRGGYTF.

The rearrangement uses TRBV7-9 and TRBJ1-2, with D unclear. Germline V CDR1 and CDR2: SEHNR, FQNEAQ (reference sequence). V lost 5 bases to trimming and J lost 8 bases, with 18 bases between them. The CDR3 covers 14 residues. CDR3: CASSRTEREGGYTF. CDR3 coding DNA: TGTGCCAGCAGCCGAACAGAAAGGGAAGGAGGCTACACCTTC.